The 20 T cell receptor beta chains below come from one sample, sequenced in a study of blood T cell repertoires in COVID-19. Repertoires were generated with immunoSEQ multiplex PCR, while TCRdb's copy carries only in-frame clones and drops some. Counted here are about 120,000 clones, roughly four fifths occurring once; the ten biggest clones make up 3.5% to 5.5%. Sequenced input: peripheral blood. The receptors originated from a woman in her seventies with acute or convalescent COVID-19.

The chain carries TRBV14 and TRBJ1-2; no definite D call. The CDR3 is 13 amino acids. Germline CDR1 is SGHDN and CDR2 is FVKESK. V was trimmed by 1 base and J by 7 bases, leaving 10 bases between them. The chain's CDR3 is CASSQVSTSGYTF. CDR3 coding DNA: TGTGCCAGCAGCCAAGTTAGCACTTCTGGCTACACCTTC.

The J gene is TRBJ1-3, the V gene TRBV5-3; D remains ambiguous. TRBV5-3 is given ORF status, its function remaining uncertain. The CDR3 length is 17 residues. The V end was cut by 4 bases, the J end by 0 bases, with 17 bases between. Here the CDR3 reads CARSLPCRSSSGNTIYF. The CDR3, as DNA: TGTGCCAGAAGCCTTCCGTGTCGGTCGAGCTCTGGAAACACCATATATTTT.

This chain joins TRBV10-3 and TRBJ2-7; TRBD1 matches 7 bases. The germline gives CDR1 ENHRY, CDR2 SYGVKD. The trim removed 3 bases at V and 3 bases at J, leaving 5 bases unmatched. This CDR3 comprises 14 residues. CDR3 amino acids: CAISDTGDFYEQYF. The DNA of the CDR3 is TGTGCCATCAGTGACACAGGGGATTTCTACGAGCAGTACTTC.

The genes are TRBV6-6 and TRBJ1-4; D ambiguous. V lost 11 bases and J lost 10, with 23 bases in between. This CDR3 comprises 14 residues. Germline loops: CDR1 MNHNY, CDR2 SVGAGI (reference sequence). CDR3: CAAKTEGRLGKLFF. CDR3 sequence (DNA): TGTGCCGCAAAAACTGAAGGGAGGTTGGGAAAACTGTTTTTT.

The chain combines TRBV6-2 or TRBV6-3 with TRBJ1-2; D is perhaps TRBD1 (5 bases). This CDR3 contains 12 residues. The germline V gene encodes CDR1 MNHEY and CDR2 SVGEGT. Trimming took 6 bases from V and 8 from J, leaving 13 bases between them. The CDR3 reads CASSLLQGGYTF. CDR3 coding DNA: TGTGCCAGCAGCCTCCTTCAGGGAGGCTACACCTTC.

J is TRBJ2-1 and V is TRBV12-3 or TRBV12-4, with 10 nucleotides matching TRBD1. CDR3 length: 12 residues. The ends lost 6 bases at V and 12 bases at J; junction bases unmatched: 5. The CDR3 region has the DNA TGTGCCAGCAGCCCGAGGACAGGGGGGCAGTTCTTC. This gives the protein CASSPRTGGQFF.

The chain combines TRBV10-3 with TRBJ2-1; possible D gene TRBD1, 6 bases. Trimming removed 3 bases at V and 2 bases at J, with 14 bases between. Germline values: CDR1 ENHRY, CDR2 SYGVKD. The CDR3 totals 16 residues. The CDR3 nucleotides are TGTGCCATCAGTGAACATAAAGGACAGCCCTACAATGAGCAGTTCTTC. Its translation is CAISEHKGQPYNEQFF.

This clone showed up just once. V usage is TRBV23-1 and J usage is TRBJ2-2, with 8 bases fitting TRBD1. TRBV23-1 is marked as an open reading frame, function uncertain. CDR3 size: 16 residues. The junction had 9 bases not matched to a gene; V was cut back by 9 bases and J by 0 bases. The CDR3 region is CARSETGAPNTGELFF. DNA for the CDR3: TGCGCCAGAAGTGAGACAGGGGCTCCGAACACCGGGGAGCTGTTTTTT.

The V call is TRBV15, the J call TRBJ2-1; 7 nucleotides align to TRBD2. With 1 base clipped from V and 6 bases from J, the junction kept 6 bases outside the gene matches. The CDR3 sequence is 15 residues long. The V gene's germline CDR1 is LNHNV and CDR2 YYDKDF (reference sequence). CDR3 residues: CATSRGLAEPNEQFF. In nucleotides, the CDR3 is TGTGCCACCAGCAGAGGGCTAGCGGAGCCCAATGAGCAGTTCTTC.

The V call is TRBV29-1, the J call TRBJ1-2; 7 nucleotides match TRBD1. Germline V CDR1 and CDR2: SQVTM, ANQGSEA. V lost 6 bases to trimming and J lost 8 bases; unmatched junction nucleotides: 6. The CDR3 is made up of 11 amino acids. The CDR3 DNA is TGCAGCGTGGCAGGGGGTGGGGGCTACACCTTC. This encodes CSVAGGGGYTF.

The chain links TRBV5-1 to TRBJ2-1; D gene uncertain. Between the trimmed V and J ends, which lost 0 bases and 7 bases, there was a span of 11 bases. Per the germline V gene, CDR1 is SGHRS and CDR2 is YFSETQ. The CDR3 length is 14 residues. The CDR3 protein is CASSLAAHLNEQFF. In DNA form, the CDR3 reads TGCGCCAGCAGCTTGGCCGCGCACCTAAATGAGCAGTTCTTC.

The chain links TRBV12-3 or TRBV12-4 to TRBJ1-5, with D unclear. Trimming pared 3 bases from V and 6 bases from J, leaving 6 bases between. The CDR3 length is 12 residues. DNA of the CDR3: TGTGCCAGCAGTTTTAACAGTCAGCCCCAGCATTTT. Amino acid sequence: CASSFNSQPQHF.

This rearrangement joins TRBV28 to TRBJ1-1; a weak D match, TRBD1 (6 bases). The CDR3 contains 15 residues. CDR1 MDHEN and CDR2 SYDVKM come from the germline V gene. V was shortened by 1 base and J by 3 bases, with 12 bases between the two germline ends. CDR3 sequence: CASSLSGAVDTEAFF. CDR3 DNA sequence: TGTGCCAGCAGTTTATCAGGGGCAGTCGACACTGAAGCTTTCTTT.

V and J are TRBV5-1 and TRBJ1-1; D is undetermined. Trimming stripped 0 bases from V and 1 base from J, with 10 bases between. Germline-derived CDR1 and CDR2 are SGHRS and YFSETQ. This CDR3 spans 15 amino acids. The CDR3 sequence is CASSLATLWNTEAFF. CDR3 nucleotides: TGCGCCAGCAGCTTGGCGACACTGTGGAACACTGAAGCTTTCTTT.

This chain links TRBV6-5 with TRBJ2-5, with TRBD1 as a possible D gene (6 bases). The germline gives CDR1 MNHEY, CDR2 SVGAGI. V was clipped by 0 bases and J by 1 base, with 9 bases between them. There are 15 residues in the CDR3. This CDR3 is CASSYSTGIQETQYF. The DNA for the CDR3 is TGTGCCAGCAGTTACTCAACAGGGATCCAAGAGACCCAGTACTTC.

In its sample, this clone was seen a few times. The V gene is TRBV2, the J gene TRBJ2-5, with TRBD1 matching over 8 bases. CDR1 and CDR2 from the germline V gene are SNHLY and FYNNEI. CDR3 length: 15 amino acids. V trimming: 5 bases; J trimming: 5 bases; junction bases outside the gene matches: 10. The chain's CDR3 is CASSQTGVLVETQYF. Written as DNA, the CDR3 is TGTGCCAGCAGTCAGACAGGGGTTCTGGTTGAGACCCAGTACTTC.

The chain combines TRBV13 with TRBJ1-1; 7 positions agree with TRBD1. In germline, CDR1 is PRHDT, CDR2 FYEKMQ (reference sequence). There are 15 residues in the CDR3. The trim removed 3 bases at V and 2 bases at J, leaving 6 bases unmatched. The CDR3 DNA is TGTGCCAGCAGCTTCTCAGGACAGGCTAACACTGAAGCTTTCTTT. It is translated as CASSFSGQANTEAFF. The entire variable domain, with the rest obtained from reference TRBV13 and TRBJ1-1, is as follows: AAGVIQSPRHLIKEKRETATLKCYPIPRHDTVYWYQQGPGQDPQFLISFYEKMQSDKGSIPDRFSAQQFSDYHSELNMSSLELGDSALYFCASSFSGQANTEAFFGQGTRLTVV.

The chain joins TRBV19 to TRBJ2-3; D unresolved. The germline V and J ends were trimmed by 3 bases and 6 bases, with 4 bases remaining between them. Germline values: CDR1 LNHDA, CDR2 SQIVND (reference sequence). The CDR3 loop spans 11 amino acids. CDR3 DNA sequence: TGTGCCAGTAGTATCATGGATACGCAGTATTTT. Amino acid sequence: CASSIMDTQYF.

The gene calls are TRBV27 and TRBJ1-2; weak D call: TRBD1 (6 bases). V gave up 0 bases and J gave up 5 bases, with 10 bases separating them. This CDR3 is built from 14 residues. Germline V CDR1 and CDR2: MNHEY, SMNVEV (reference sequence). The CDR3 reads CASSLSGAVYGYTF. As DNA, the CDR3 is TGTGCCAGCAGTTTATCGGGGGCAGTTTATGGCTACACCTTC.

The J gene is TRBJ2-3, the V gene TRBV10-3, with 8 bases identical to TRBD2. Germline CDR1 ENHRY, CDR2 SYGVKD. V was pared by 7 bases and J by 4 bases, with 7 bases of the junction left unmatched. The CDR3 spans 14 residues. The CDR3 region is CAIKMSGGADTQYF. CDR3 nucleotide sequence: TGTGCCATCAAAATGAGCGGGGGCGCAGATACGCAGTATTTT.